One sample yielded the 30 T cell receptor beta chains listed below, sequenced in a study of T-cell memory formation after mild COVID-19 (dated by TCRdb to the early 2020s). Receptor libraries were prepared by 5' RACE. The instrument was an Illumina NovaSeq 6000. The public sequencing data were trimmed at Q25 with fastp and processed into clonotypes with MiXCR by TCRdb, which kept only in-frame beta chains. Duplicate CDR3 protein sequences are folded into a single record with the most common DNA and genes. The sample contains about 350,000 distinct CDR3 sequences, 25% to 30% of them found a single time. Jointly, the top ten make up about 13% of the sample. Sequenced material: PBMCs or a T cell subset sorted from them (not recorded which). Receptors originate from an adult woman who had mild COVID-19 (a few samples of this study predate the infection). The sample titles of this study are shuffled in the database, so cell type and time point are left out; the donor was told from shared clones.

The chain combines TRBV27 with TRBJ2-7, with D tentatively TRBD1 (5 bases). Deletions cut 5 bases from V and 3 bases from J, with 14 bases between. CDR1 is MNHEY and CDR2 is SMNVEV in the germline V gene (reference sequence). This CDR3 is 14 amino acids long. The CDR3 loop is CASSPGYMVYEQYF. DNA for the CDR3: TGTGCCAGCAGTCCAGGGTATATGGTCTACGAGCAGTACTTC.

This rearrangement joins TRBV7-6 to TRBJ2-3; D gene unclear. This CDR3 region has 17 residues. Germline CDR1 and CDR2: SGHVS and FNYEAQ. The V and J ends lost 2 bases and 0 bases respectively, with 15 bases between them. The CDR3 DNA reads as TGTGCCAGCAGCTTATTTCCGACGGTATCTAGCACAGATACGCAGTATTTT. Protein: CASSLFPTVSSTDTQYF.

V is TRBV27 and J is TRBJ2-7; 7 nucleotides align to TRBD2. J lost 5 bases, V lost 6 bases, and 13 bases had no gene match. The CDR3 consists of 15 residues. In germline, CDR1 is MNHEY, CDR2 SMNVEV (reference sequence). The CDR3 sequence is CASSRAGRPTDEQYF. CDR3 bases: TGTGCCAGCAGCCGAGCGGGAAGGCCCACCGACGAGCAGTACTTC.

CDR3 sequence (DNA): TGTGCCAGCAGCTTGCGAGGGCGCTACGAGCAGTACTTC. Amino acid sequence: CASSLRGRYEQYF. This sequence joins TRBV7-9 and TRBJ2-7, with TRBD2 as a possible D gene (5 bases). The V gene's germline CDR1 is SEHNR and CDR2 FQNEAQ (reference sequence). The CDR3 length is 13 residues. V lost 3 bases to trimming and J lost 3 bases, with 9 bases between them.

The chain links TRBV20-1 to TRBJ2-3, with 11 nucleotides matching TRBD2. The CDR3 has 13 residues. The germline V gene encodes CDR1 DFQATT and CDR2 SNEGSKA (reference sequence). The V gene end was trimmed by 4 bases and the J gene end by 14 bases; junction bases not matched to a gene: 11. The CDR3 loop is CSATGTSGPVTYF. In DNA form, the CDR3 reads TGCAGTGCTACAGGGACTAGCGGTCCCGTTACGTATTTT.

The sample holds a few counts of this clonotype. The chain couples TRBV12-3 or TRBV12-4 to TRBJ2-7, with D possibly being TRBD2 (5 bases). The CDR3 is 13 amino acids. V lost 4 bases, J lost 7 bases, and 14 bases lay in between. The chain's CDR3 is CASSSSGSLEQYF. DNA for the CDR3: TGTGCCAGCAGTTCCAGTGGGAGCCTGGAGCAGTACTTC.

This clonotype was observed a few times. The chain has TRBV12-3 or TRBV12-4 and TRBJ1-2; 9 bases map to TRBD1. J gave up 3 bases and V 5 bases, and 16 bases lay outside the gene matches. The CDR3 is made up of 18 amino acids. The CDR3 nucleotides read TGTGCCAGCAGTCGAACCGACCTACAGGGGGCTGGGGACTATGGCTACACCTTC. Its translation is CASSRTDLQGAGDYGYTF.

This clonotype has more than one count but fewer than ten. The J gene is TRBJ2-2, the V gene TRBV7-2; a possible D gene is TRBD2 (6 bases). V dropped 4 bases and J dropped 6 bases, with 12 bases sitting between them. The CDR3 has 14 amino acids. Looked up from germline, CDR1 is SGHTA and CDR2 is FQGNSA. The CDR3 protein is CASSWRGRAGELFF. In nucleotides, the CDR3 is TGTGCCAGCAGCTGGCGGGGCAGGGCCGGGGAGCTGTTTTTT.

The CDR3 DNA reads TGTGCCACTAAGCGGGGGTTCGGTGAAAAACTGTTTTTT. Protein product: CATKRGFGEKLFF. V gene TRBV15 combines with J gene TRBJ1-4; D possibly corresponds to TRBD1 (5 bases). The CDR3 extends over 13 amino acids. V was clipped by 9 bases and J by 7 bases, with 15 bases between them. Germline lookup yields CDR1 LNHNV and CDR2 YYDKDF (reference sequence). The full variable domain, completed using reference TRBV15 and TRBJ1-4, is DAMVIQNPRYQVTQFGKPVTLSCSQTLNHNVMYWYQQKSSQAPKLLFHYYDKDFNNEADTPDNFQSRRPNTSFCFLDIRSPGLGDTAMYLCATKRGFGEKLFFGSGTQLSVL.

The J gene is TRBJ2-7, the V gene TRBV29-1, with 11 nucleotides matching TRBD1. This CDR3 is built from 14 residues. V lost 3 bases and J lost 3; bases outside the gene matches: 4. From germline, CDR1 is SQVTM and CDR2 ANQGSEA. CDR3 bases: TGCAGCGTTGATGGGACAGGGGGAAGCTACGAGCAGTACTTC. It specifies CSVDGTGGSYEQYF.

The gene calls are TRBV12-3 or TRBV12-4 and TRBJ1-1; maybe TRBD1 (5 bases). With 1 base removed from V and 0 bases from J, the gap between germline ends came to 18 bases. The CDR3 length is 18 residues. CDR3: CASSLEMILMGVNTEAFF. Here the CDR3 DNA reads TGTGCCAGCAGTTTAGAAATGATCTTAATGGGGGTGAACACTGAAGCTTTCTTT.

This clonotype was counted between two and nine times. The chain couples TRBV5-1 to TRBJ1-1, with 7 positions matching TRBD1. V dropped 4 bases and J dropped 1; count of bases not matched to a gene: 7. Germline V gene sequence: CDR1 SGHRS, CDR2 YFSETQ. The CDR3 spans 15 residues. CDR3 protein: CASSPFGDRNTEAFF. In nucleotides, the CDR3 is TGCGCCAGCAGCCCCTTTGGGGACAGGAACACTGAAGCTTTCTTT.

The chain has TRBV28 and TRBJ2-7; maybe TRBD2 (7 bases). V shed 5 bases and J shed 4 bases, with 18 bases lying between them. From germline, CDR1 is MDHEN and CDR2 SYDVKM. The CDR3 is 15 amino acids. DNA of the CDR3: TGTGCCAGCAGTCCACACACCGGGGGGCGTTACGAGCAGTACTTC. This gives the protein CASSPHTGGRYEQYF.

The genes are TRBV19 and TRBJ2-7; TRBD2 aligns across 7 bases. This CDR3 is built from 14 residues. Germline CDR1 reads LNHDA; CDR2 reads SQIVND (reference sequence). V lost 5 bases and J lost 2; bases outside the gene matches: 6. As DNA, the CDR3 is TGTGCCAGTAGTGCGTCTAGCGGACCCTACGAGCAGTACTTC. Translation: CASSASSGPYEQYF.

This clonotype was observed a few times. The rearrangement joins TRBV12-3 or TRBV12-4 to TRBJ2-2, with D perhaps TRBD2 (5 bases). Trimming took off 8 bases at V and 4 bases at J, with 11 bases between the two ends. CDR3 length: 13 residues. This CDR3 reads CASGGLRTGELFF. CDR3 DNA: TGTGCCAGCGGCGGGCTTCGCACCGGGGAGCTGTTTTTT.

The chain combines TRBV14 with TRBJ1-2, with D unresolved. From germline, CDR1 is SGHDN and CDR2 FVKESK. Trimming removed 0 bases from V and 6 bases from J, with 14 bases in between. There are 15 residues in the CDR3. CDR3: CASSQDLWGSNGYTF. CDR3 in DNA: TGTGCCAGCAGCCAAGATCTCTGGGGTAGCAATGGCTACACCTTC.

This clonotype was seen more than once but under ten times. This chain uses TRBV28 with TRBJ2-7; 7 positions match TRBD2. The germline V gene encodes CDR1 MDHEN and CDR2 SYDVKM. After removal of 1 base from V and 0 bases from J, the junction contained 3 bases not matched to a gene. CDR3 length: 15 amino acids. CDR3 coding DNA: TGTGCCAGCAGTTTATTGGCGGGGGACTCCTACGAGCAGTACTTC. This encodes CASSLLAGDSYEQYF.

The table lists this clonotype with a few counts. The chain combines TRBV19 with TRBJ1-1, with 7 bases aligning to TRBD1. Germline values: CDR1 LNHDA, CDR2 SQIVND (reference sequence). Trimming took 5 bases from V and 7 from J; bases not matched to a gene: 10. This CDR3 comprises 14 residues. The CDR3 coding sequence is TGTGCCAGTAGTCCCCGGGACAGTCAGGTTGAAGCTTTCTTT. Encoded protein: CASSPRDSQVEAFF.

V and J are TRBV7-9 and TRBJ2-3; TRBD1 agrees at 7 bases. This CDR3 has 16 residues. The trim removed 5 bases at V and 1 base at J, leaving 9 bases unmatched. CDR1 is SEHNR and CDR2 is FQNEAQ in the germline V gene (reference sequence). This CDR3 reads CASSLMAGTGTDTQYF. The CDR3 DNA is TGTGCCAGCAGCCTGATGGCCGGGACAGGCACAGATACGCAGTATTTT.

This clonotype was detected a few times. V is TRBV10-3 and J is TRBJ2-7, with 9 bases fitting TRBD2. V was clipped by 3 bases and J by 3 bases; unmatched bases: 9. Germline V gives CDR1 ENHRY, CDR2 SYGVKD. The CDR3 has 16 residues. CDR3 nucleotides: TGTGCCATCAGTGATCCCCCGACTAGCGGATACTACGAGCAGTACTTC. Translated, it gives CAISDPPTSGYYEQYF.

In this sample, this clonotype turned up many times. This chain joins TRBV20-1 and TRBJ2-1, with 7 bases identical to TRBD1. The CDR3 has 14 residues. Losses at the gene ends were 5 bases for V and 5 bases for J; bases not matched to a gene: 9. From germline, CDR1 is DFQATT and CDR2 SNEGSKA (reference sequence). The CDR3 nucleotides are TGCAGTGCTCAGACCGGGACAGCGAACAATGAGCAGTTCTTC. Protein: CSAQTGTANNEQFF.

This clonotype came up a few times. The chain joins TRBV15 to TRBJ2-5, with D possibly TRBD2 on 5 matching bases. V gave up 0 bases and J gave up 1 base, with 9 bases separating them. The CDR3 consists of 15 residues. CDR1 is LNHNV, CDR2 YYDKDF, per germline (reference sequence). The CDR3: CATSRDVSGQETQYF. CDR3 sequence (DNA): TGTGCCACCAGCAGAGATGTGAGCGGCCAAGAGACCCAGTACTTC.

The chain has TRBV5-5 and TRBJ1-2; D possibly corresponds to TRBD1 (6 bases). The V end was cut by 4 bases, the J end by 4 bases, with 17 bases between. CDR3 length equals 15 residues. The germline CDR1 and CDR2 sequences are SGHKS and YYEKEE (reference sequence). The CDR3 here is CASSPYLLTGYGYTF. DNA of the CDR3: TGTGCCAGCAGCCCCTATTTGCTGACAGGCTATGGCTACACCTTC.

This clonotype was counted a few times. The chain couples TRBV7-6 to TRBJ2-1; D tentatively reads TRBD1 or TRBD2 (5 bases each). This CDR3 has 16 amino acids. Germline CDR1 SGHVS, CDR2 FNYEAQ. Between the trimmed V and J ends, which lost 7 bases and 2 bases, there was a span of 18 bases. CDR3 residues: CASNPRGQGTYNEQFF. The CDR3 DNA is TGTGCCAGCAACCCCCGGGGTCAGGGTACCTACAATGAGCAGTTCTTC. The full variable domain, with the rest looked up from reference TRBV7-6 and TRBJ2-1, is GAGVSQSPRYKVTKRGQDVALRCDPISGHVSLYWYRQALGQGPEFLTYFNYEAQQDKSGLPNDRFSAERPEGSISTLTIQRTEQRDSAMYRCASNPRGQGTYNEQFFGPGTRLTVL.

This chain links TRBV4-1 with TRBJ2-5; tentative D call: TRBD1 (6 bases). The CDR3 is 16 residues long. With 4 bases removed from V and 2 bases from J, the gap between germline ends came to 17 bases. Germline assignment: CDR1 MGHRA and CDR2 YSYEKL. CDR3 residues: CASSLRGIGLQETQYF. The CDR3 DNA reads TGCGCCAGCAGCCTCAGGGGCATCGGACTTCAAGAGACCCAGTACTTC.

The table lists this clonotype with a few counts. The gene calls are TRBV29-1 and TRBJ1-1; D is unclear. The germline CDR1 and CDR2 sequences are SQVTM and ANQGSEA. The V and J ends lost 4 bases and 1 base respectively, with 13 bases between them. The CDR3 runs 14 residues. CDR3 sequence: CSVVWYSKNTEAFF. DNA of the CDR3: TGCAGCGTTGTCTGGTACAGTAAGAACACTGAAGCTTTCTTT.

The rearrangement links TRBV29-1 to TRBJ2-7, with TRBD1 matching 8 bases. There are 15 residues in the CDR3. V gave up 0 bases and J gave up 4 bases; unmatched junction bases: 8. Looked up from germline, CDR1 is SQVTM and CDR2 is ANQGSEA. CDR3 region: CSVEDRGQAQYEQYF. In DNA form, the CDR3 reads TGCAGCGTTGAAGATCGGGGACAGGCTCAATACGAGCAGTACTTC.

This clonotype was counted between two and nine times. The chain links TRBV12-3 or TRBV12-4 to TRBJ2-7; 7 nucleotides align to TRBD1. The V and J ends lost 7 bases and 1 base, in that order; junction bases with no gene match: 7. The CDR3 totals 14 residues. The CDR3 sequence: CASTRTGRSYEQYF. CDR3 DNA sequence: TGTGCCAGCACCCGGACAGGCCGTTCCTACGAGCAGTACTTC.

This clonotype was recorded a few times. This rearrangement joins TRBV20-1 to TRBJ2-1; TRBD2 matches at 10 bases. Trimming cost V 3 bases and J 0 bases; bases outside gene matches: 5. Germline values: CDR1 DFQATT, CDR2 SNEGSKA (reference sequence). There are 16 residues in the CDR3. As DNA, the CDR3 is TGCAGTGCTAGGCCTGCTAGCGGGGGCTCCTACAATGAGCAGTTCTTC. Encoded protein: CSARPASGGSYNEQFF.

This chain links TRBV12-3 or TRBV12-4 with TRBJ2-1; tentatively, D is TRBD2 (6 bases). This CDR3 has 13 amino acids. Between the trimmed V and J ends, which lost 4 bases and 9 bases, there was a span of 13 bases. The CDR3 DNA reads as TGTGCCAGCAGTTCGACTAGTGAGGGTGAGCAGTTCTTC. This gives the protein CASSSTSEGEQFF.